The sequence of this T cell receptor beta chain was determined in a study of blood T cell repertoires in COVID-19. Clones were sequenced by immunoSEQ multiplex PCR, and TCRdb holds only the in-frame ones, with some missing. Found here are 260,000 or so clones, approximately 88% of them singletons; the top ten hold 1% to 1.5%. CDR1 MNHNS and CDR2 SASEGT come from the germline V gene. V lost 1 base to trimming and J lost 7 bases, with 11 bases between them. The CDR3 length is 15 residues. Recruits, aged about 18 to 100 years, lived in around 24 US areas. This clone was detected many times. The receptor was isolated from a woman in her forties with acute COVID-19. Sequencing input: PBMCs or T cells enriched from blood (not recorded which). V gene TRBV6-1 combines with J gene TRBJ1-6; no firm D call. The CDR3 here is CASSEGRVLNSPLHF. The CDR3 DNA reads TGTGCCAGCAGTGAAGGGCGGGTACTAAATTCACCCCTCCACTTT.